This TCR beta chain is drawn from a study of T-cell reconstitution after alpha-beta-depleted transplantation in children. Study-wide results and caveats: One year post-transplant, T-cell counts and diversity were largely derived from T cells produced anew. Some patients' high day-60 TCRbeta diversity was attributed to recipient cells surviving conditioning. Expanded graft clones, several hundred of them, were reportedly the source of alpha-beta T cells about two months after transplant.

The TCRbeta library was prepared with unique molecular identifiers. A single record per CDR3 protein comes from TCRdb applying MiXCR to the PCR reads. The sample records about 490,000 distinct CDR3 sequences, 10% being singletons. The table lists this clonotype with many counts. The target antigen is unknown. Germline assignment: CDR1 SGDLS and CDR2 YYNGEE. V shed 2 bases and J 3 bases; nucleotides not matched to a gene: 6. The CDR3 spans 16 residues. Specimen: PBMCs, collected before TCRalphabeta/CD19-depleted stem cell transplant. This sequence joins TRBV9 and TRBJ2-2, with 8 nucleotides matching TRBD2. The source of this sequence is a child under 10 years old with inherited bone marrow failure, due to receive a stem cell transplant. The CDR3 spells CASSVRLAGHTGELFF. DNA of the CDR3: TGTGCCAGCAGCGTGAGGTTAGCGGGACACACCGGGGAGCTGTTTTTT.